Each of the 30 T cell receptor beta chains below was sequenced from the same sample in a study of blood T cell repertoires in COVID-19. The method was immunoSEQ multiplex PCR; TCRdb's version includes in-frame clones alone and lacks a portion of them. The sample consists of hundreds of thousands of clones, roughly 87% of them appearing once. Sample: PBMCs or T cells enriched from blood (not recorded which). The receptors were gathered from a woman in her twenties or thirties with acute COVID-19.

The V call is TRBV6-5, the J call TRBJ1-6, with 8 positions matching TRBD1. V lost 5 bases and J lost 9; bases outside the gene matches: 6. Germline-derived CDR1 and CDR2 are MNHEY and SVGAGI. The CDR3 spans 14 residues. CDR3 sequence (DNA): TGTGCCAGCAGTATCAGGGGGCTCGGTTCACCCCTCCACTTT. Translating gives CASSIRGLGSPLHF.

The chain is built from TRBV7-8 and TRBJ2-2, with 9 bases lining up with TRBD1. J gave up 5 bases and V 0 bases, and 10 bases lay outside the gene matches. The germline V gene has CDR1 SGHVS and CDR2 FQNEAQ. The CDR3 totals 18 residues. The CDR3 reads CASSLARYNRGPTGELFF. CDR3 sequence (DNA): TGTGCCAGCAGCTTAGCGCGATATAACAGGGGGCCTACCGGGGAGCTGTTTTTT.

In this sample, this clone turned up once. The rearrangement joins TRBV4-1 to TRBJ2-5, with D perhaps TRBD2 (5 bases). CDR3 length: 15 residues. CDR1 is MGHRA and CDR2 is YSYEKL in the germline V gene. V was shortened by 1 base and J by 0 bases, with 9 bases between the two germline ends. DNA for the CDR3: TGCGCCAGCAGCCAAGTTGGACTCAACCAAGAGACCCAGTACTTC. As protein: CASSQVGLNQETQYF.

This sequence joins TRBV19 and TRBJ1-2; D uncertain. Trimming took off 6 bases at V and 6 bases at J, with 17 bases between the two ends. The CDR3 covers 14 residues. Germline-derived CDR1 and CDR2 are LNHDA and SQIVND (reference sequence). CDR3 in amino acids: CASSPIAVSDGYTF. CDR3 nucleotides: TGTGCCAGTAGCCCAATAGCGGTGTCGGATGGCTACACCTTC.

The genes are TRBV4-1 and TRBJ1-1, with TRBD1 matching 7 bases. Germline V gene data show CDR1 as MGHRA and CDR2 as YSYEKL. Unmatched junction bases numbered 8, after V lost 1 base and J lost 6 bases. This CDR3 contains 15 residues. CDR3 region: CASSQGQGPFAEAFF. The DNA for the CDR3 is TGCGCCAGCAGCCAAGGACAGGGTCCGTTCGCTGAAGCTTTCTTT.

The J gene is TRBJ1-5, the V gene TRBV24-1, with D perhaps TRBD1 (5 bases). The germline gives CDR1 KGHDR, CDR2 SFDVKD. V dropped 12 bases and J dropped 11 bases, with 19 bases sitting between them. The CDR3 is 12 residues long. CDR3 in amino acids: CAPMGGDLAQHF. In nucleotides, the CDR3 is TGTGCCCCCATGGGGGGGGATTTGGCCCAGCATTTT.

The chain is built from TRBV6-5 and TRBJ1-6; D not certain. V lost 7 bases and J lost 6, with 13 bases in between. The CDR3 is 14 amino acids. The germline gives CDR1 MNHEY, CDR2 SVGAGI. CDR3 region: CASTLTRVNSPLHF. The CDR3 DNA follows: TGTGCCAGCACCCTAACTCGGGTTAATTCACCCCTCCACTTT.

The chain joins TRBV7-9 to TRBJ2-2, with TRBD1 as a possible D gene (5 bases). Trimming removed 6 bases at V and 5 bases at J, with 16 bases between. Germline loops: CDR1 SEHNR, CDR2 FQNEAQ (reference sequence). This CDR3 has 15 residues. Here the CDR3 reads CASSPKGLRTGELFF. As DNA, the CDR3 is TGTGCCAGCAGTCCTAAGGGGTTGCGGACCGGGGAGCTGTTTTTT.

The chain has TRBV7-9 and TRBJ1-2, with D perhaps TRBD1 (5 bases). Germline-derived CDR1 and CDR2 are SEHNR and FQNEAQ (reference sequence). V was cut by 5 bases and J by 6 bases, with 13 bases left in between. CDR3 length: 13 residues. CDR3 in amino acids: CASSPRRGDGYTF. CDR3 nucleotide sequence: TGTGCCAGCAGCCCTCGGAGGGGAGATGGCTACACCTTC.

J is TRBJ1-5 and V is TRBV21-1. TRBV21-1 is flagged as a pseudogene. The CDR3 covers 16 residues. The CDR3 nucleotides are TGTGCCAGCAGCACCGGGTGGCGTTATAGCAATCAGCCCCAGCATTTT. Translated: CASSTGWRYSNQPQHF.

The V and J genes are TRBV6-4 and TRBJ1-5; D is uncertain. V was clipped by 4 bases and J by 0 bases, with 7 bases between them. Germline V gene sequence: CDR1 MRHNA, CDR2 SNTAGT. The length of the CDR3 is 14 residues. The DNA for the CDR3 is TGTGCCAGCAGTGCTGACTTTAGCAATCAGCCCCAGCATTTT. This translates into CASSADFSNQPQHF.

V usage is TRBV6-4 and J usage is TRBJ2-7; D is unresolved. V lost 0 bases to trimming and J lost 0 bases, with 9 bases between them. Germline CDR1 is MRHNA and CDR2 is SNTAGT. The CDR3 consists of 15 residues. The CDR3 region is CASSDSKRSSYEQYF. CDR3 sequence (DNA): TGTGCCAGCAGTGACTCGAAGCGATCCTCCTACGAGCAGTACTTC.

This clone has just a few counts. The CDR3 bases are TGTGCCAGCAGTGCCGGGAGGACTAGCTGGGGAGAGACCCAGTACTTC. Amino acid sequence: CASSAGRTSWGETQYF. V and J are TRBV25-1 and TRBJ2-5; 8 bases match TRBD2. The CDR3 length is 16 residues. Germline CDR1 and CDR2: MGHDK and SYGVNS. V was clipped by 4 bases and J by 4 bases; unmatched bases: 11.

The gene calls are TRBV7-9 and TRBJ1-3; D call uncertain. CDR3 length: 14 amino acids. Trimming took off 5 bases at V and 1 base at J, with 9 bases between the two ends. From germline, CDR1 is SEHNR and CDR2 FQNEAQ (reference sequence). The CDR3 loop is CASSKAQSGNTIYF. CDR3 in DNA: TGTGCCAGCAGCAAAGCCCAGTCTGGAAACACCATATATTTT.

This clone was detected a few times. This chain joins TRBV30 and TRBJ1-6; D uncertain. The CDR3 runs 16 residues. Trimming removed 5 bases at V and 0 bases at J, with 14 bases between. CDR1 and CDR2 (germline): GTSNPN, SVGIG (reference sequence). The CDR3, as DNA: TGTGCCTGGGCAGCCCCACACAGCTCCTATAATTCACCCCTCCACTTT. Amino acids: CAWAAPHSSYNSPLHF.

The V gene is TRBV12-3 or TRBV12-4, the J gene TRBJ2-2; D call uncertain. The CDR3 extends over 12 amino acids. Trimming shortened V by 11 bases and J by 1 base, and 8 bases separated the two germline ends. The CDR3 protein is CACGRNTGELFF. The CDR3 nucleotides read TGTGCCTGTGGGCGGAACACCGGGGAGCTGTTTTTT.

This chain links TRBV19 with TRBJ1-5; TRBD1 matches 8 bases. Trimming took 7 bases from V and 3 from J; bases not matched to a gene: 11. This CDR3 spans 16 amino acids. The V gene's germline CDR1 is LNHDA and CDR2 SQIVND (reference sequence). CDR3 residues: CASTTVDRVLNQPQHF. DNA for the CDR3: TGTGCCAGTACGACGGTGGACAGGGTCCTCAATCAGCCCCAGCATTTT.

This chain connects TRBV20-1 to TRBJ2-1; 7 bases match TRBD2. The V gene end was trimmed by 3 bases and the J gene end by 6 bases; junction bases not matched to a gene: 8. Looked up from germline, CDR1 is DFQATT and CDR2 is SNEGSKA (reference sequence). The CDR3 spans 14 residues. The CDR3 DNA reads TGCAGTGCTAGTCGGAGCGGGGACGGCAATGAGCAGTTCTTC. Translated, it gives CSASRSGDGNEQFF.

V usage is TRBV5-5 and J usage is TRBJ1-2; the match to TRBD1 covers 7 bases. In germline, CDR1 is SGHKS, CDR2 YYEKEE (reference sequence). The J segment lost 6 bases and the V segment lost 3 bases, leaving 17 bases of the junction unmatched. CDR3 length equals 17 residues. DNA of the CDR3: TGTGCCAGCAGCTACCCGGGCGGGAAGGGGGCTAGGGATGGCTACACCTTC. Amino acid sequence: CASSYPGGKGARDGYTF.

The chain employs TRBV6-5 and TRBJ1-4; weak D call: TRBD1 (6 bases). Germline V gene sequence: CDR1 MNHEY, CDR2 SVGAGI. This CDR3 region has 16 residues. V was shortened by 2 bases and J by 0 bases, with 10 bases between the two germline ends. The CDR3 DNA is TGTGCCAGCAGTTACCAGGGGCGGGCAACTAATGAAAAACTGTTTTTT. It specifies CASSYQGRATNEKLFF.

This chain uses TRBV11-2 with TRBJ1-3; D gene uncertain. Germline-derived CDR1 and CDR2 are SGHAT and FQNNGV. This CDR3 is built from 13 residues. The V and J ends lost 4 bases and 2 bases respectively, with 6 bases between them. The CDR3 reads CASSYGTGNTIYF. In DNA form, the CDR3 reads TGTGCCAGCAGCTACGGTACTGGAAACACCATATATTTT.

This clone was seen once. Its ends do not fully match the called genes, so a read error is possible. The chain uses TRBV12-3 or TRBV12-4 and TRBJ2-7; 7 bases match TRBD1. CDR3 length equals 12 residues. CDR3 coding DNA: TGTACCAGCAAGGACAGGACCTACGAGCAGTACTTC. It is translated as CTSKDRTYEQYF.

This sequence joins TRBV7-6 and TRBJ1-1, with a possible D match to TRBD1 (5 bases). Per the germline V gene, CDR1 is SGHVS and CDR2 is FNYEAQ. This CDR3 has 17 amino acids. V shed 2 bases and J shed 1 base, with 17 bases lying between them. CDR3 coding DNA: TGTGCCAGCAGCTTAATACAGACAGAACTTTCGAACACTGAAGCTTTCTTT. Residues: CASSLIQTELSNTEAFF. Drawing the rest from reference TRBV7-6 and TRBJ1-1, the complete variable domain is GAGVSQSPRYKVTKRGQDVALRCDPISGHVSLYWYRQALGQGPEFLTYFNYEAQQDKSGLPNDRFSAERPEGSISTLTIQRTEQRDSAMYRCASSLIQTELSNTEAFFGQGTRLTVV.

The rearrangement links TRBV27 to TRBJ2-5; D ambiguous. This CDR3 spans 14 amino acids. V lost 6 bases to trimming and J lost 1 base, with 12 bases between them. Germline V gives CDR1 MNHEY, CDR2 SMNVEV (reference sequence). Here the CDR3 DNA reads TGTGCCAGCAGCCTCAAGTACGGCCAAGAGACCCAGTACTTC. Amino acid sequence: CASSLKYGQETQYF.

For the CDR3, the DNA is TGTGCCAGCTCACCGGAGGGTGATCAGCCCCAGCATTTT. Translating gives CASSPEGDQPQHF. The rearrangement links TRBV18 to TRBJ1-5; D uncertain. The germline gives CDR1 KGHSH, CDR2 LQKENI. This CDR3 is 13 amino acids long. V lost 3 bases to trimming and J lost 5 bases, with 8 bases between them. The full variable domain, its missing parts supplied by reference TRBV18 and TRBJ1-5, is NAGVMQNPRHLVRRRGQEARLRCSPMKGHSHVYWYRQLPEEGLKFMVYLQKENIIDESGMPKERFSAEFPKEGPSILRIQQVVRGDSAAYFCASSPEGDQPQHFGDGTRLSIL.

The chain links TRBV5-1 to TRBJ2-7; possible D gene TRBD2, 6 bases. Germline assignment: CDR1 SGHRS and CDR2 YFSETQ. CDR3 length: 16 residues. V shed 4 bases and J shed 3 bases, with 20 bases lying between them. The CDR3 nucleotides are TGCGCCAGCAGCGGAGGGCGGGGCGAGGTCCACTACGAGCAGTACTTC. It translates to CASSGGRGEVHYEQYF.

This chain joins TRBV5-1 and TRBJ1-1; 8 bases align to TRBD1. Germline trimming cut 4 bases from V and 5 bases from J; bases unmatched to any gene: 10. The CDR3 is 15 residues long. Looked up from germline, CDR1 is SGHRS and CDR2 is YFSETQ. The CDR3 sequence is CASSQGQGSGTEAFF. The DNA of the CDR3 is TGCGCCAGCAGCCAAGGACAGGGCTCGGGGACTGAAGCTTTCTTT.

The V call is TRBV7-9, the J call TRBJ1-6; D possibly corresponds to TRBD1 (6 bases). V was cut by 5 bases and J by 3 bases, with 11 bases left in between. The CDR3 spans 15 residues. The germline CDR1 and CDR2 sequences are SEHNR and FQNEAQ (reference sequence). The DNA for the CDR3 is TGTGCCAGCAGCCCACAGGGCTTCTATAATTCACCCCTCCACTTT. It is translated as CASSPQGFYNSPLHF.

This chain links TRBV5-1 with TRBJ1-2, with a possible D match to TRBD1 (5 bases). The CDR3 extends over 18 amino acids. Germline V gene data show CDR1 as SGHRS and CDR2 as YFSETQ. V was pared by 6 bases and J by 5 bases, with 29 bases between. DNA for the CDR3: TGCGCCAGCAAAGCTCTTCAGGACACAACGCCAAATGGATATGGCTACACCTTC. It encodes CASKALQDTTPNGYGYTF.

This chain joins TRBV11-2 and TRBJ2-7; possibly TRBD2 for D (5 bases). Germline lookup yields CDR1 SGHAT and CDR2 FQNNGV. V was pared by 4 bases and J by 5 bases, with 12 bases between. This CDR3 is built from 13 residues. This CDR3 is CASSSGLGDEQYF. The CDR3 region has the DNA TGTGCCAGCAGCTCAGGACTGGGAGACGAGCAGTACTTC.